The 18 T cell receptor beta chains below come from one sample, sequenced in a study of T cell responses to AZD1222 COVID-19 vaccine. Produced via immunoSEQ multiplex PCR; TCRdb's table is partial and in-frame only. The sample carries 65,000 to 80,000 clones, 88% recorded once. The sample consisted of peripheral blood, taken 28 days after the second dose of the MenACWY control vaccine. Receptors originate from an adult who received the MenACWY meningococcal vaccine as a control.

The CDR3 DNA follows: TGCGCCAGCAGCCAAATCAGGGGCGAAGCTTTCTTT. The encoded protein is CASSQIRGEAFF. The chain recombines TRBV4-1 with TRBJ1-1; D may be TRBD1 (6 bases). This CDR3 contains 12 residues. The germline CDR1 and CDR2 sequences are MGHRA and YSYEKL. V was pared by 2 bases and J by 8 bases, with 9 bases between.

The rearrangement joins TRBV28 to TRBJ1-5; 7 bases are a match to TRBD1. The CDR3 loop spans 15 amino acids. Germline-derived CDR1 and CDR2 are MDHEN and SYDVKM. After removal of 2 bases from V and 6 bases from J, the junction contained 7 bases not matched to a gene. The CDR3 region is CASSLPTGESQPQHF. The CDR3 DNA reads TGTGCCAGCAGTTTACCTACAGGGGAGAGTCAGCCCCAGCATTTT.

The chain uses TRBV6-5 and TRBJ2-7; TRBD1 agrees at 7 bases. CDR1 and CDR2 (germline): MNHEY, SVGAGI. The CDR3 runs 13 residues. Trimming removed 2 bases from V and 4 bases from J; junction bases left unmatched: 2. The CDR3 region is CASSYDREYEQYF. CDR3 nucleotide sequence: TGTGCCAGCAGTTACGACAGGGAGTACGAGCAGTACTTC.

The chain couples TRBV2 to TRBJ2-1, with D perhaps being TRBD1 or TRBD2 (5 bases each). Germline CDR1 is SNHLY and CDR2 is FYNNEI. The CDR3 runs 16 residues. V lost 7 bases and J 5 bases, leaving 21 bases between the germline ends. CDR3 in amino acids: CASTSLGPGNDNEQFF. CDR3 nucleotide sequence: TGTGCCAGCACCAGCTTGGGACCCGGAAACGACAATGAGCAGTTCTTC.

The rearrangement joins TRBV4-3 to TRBJ2-5; 10 bases line up with TRBD1. This CDR3 region has 15 residues. Germline CDR1 and CDR2: LGHNA and YSLEER. The junction had 8 bases not matched to a gene; V was cut back by 5 bases and J by 5 bases. DNA for the CDR3: TGCGCCAGCAGCTTTGGGACAGGGGAAGGGGAGACCCAGTACTTC. Residues: CASSFGTGEGETQYF.

The chain employs TRBV2 and TRBJ1-2; no clear D. Germline V gene lookup returns CDR1 SNHLY and CDR2 FYNNEI. This CDR3 comprises 12 residues. Trimming shortened V by 1 base and J by 4 bases, and 4 bases separated the two germline ends. This CDR3 is CASSEEVYGYTF. The CDR3 nucleotides read TGTGCCAGCAGTGAAGAGGTCTATGGCTACACCTTC.

V is TRBV7-8 and J is TRBJ1-5; 7 bases align to TRBD1. After removal of 7 bases from V and 4 bases from J, the junction contained 13 bases not matched to a gene. The CDR3 is 16 residues long. Germline V gene data show CDR1 as SGHVS and CDR2 as FQNEAQ. Written as DNA, the CDR3 is TGTGCCAGCAAAAGGAATGCCGGGACAGATAATCAGCCCCAGCATTTT. Translation gives CASKRNAGTDNQPQHF.

This CDR3 reads CASSGGRRDYGYTF. Written as DNA, the CDR3 is TGTGCCAGTAGTGGGGGACGGAGAGACTATGGCTACACCTTC. The chain is built from TRBV19 and TRBJ1-2; maybe TRBD1 (5 bases). This CDR3 is built from 14 residues. Deletions cut 5 bases from V and 3 bases from J, with 13 bases between. CDR1 LNHDA and CDR2 SQIVND come from the germline V gene (reference sequence).

In its sample, this clone was seen once. The chain has TRBV27 and TRBJ2-3, with D maybe TRBD2 (7 bases). Trimming shortened V by 6 bases and J by 2 bases, and 12 bases separated the two germline ends. The CDR3 covers 14 residues. Germline V gene data show CDR1 as MNHEY and CDR2 as SMNVEV (reference sequence). The CDR3 loop is CASRQGLHTDTQYF. The DNA of the CDR3 is TGTGCCAGCAGACAGGGACTACACACAGATACGCAGTATTTT.

The chain uses TRBV4-1 and TRBJ2-2; TRBD2 aligns across 7 bases. CDR1 is MGHRA, CDR2 YSYEKL, per germline. The J segment lost 8 bases and the V segment lost 0 bases, leaving 9 bases of the junction unmatched. The CDR3 has 16 residues. The CDR3: CASSQELIAGPGELFF. The CDR3 DNA reads TGCGCCAGCAGCCAAGAGTTGATAGCGGGTCCGGGGGAGCTGTTTTTT.

This clone was counted between two and nine times. The chain couples TRBV11-2 to TRBJ2-1; D unclear. Germline CDR1 reads SGHAT; CDR2 reads FQNNGV. The CDR3 length is 16 residues. The V end was cut by 5 bases, the J end by 5 bases, with 19 bases between. The CDR3 DNA is TGTGCCAGCAGCCCTCGAACAGTTTCGGATGACAATGAGCAGTTCTTC. It codes for CASSPRTVSDDNEQFF.

The gene calls are TRBV29-1 and TRBJ2-3; D is possibly TRBD2 (6 bases). Germline-derived CDR1 and CDR2 are SQVTM and ANQGSEA. This CDR3 spans 14 amino acids. V dropped 8 bases and J dropped 4 bases, with 19 bases sitting between them. The CDR3 sequence: CSSPRAGSPDTQYF. The CDR3, as DNA: TGCAGCTCCCCCCGGGCCGGGAGCCCAGATACGCAGTATTTT.

The CDR3 loop is CASSQDRGLYEQYF. DNA for the CDR3: TGCGCCAGCAGCCAAGATCGAGGGTTATACGAGCAGTACTTC. V is TRBV4-3 and J is TRBJ2-7; tentatively, D is TRBD2 (5 bases). Deletions cut 0 bases from V and 4 bases from J, with 10 bases between. The CDR3 is made up of 14 amino acids. Germline lookup yields CDR1 LGHNA and CDR2 YSLEER.

In this sample, this clone turned up a few times. The CDR3 region is CAWRTGYEQYF. The CDR3 region has the DNA TGTGCCTGGAGAACGGGTTACGAGCAGTACTTC. This chain connects TRBV30 to TRBJ2-7; no reliable D call. Between the trimmed V and J ends, which lost 3 bases and 4 bases, there was a span of 7 bases. This CDR3 is built from 11 residues. CDR1 and CDR2 (germline): GTSNPN, SVGIG (reference sequence).

By sample share, this clone is medium-sized (0.01 to 0.1%). The chain couples TRBV7-2 to TRBJ2-1, with 7 bases aligning to TRBD2. Germline lookup yields CDR1 SGHTA and CDR2 FQGNSA. The CDR3 spans 18 residues. V gave up 5 bases and J gave up 3 bases; unmatched junction bases: 16. CDR3 coding DNA: TGTGCCAGCAGCCCGCAACTAGCGCGTCCATTATTCTACAATGAGCAGTTCTTC. Protein product: CASSPQLARPLFYNEQFF.

The J gene is TRBJ1-6, the V gene TRBV6-5; D ambiguous. CDR3 length equals 15 residues. The V gene's germline CDR1 is MNHEY and CDR2 SVGAGI. The V end lost 0 bases, the J end lost 6 bases, and 9 bases lay between the germline ends. The DNA for the CDR3 is TGTGCCAGCAGTTACTCTCCGTCGCCTAATTCACCCCTCCACTTT. As protein: CASSYSPSPNSPLHF.

The rearrangement joins TRBV19 to TRBJ1-6; unclear D gene. Per germline, CDR1 LNHDA and CDR2 SQIVND (reference sequence). This CDR3 has 15 amino acids. The V gene lost 1 base and the J gene lost 7 bases, with 11 bases spanning the gap. The CDR3 bases are TGTGCCAGTAGTATAGGTGTGGGATCGAATTCACCCCTCCACTTT. As protein: CASSIGVGSNSPLHF.

CDR3 nucleotides: TGTGCCAGCTCACCTCAGGACAGGGGGGGACCTGAAGCTTTCTTT. Its translation: CASSPQDRGGPEAFF. The chain recombines TRBV18 with TRBJ1-1; 10 bases fit TRBD1. Germline V gives CDR1 KGHSH, CDR2 LQKENI. V shed 3 bases and J 6 bases; nucleotides not matched to a gene: 7. The CDR3 contains 15 residues.